Each of the 10 T cell receptor beta chains below was sequenced from the same sample in a study of blood T cell repertoires in COVID-19. Measured with immunoSEQ multiplex PCR; TCRdb has only the in-frame clones, and not every one. Of about 170,000 clones in the sample, over 80% are singletons; the top ten hold 8% to 9.5%. The sample was peripheral blood. These receptors were taken from a woman aged 80 or older with active or convalescent COVID-19.

The CDR3 loop is CASSTLDRGRNEQYF. The CDR3 coding sequence is TGTGCCAGTAGTACCCTGGACAGGGGGCGCAACGAGCAGTACTTC. The chain uses TRBV19 and TRBJ2-7, with 11 bases lining up with TRBD1. The CDR3 has 15 amino acids. V lost 4 bases to trimming and J lost 5 bases; unmatched junction nucleotides: 7. Germline V gives CDR1 LNHDA, CDR2 SQIVND (reference sequence).

J is TRBJ1-5 and V is TRBV6-2 or TRBV6-3; D not certain. The germline V and J ends were trimmed by 2 bases and 2 bases, with 7 bases remaining between them. Germline assignment: CDR1 MNHEY and CDR2 SVGEGT. This CDR3 has 14 amino acids. DNA for the CDR3: TGTGCCAGCAGTTACAATGGAGGCAATCAGCCCCAGCATTTT. Translating it yields CASSYNGGNQPQHF.

This clone was recorded a few times. The CDR3 sequence: CASSLTGTGAGQPQHF. Written as DNA, the CDR3 is TGTGCCAGCAGCCTAACGGGGACAGGGGCTGGTCAGCCCCAGCATTTT. The rearrangement joins TRBV5-6 to TRBJ1-5, with 10 bases lining up with TRBD1. Germline V gene lookup returns CDR1 SGHDT and CDR2 YYEEEE. CDR3 size: 16 residues. V shed 4 bases, J shed 6 bases, and the junction held 10 bases outside the gene matches.

The gene calls are TRBV5-1 and TRBJ1-1; D may be TRBD1 (5 bases). V was clipped by 4 bases and J by 2 bases, with 15 bases between them. Germline V lookup: CDR1 SGHRS, CDR2 YFSETQ. The CDR3 length is 15 residues. This chain's CDR3 is CASSLARELNTEAFF. The CDR3 DNA is TGCGCCAGCAGCCTGGCCAGGGAACTCAACACTGAAGCTTTCTTT.

The chain couples TRBV6-5 to TRBJ1-1; D may be TRBD1 (6 bases). This CDR3 region has 14 residues. Germline loops: CDR1 MNHEY, CDR2 SVGAGI. The V end lost 2 bases, the J end lost 3 bases, and 10 bases lay between the germline ends. CDR3 bases: TGTGCCAGCAGTTACGGGCAGGGGTACACTGAAGCTTTCTTT. Translating it yields CASSYGQGYTEAFF.

The rearrangement uses TRBV6-5 and TRBJ1-2; unclear D gene. Trimming removed 6 bases from V and 2 bases from J, with 4 bases in between. The CDR3 is 11 amino acids. Germline-derived CDR1 and CDR2 are MNHEY and SVGAGI. CDR3 residues: CASRRNYGYTF. The CDR3, as DNA: TGTGCCAGCAGGCGAAACTATGGCTACACCTTC.

The gene calls are TRBV11-3 and TRBJ2-3, with D tentatively TRBD1 (5 bases). In germline, CDR1 is SGHNT, CDR2 YENEEA. V gave up 1 base and J gave up 9 bases, with 14 bases separating them. There are 14 residues in the CDR3. As DNA, the CDR3 is TGTGCCAGCAGCTTAGTAGGGGCGTTGGGGACGCAGTATTTT. Its translation is CASSLVGALGTQYF.

V and J are TRBV6-1 and TRBJ2-2, with 7 bases aligning to TRBD1. Germline-derived CDR1 and CDR2 are MNHNS and SASEGT. The CDR3 loop spans 15 amino acids. The J segment lost 4 bases and the V segment lost 0 bases, leaving 2 bases of the junction unmatched. CDR3 sequence reads: CASSEAAGGTGELFF. The CDR3 DNA sequence: TGTGCCAGCAGTGAAGCGGCAGGGGGCACCGGGGAGCTGTTTTTT.

This chain links TRBV7-2 with TRBJ2-7; TRBD2 agrees at 9 bases. Losses at the gene ends were 6 bases for V and 3 bases for J; bases not matched to a gene: 9. The CDR3 runs 15 residues. Germline CDR1 and CDR2: SGHTA and FQGNSA. CDR3 in amino acids: CASRGTGTSFYEQYF. The CDR3 DNA is TGTGCCAGCAGAGGCACCGGGACTAGCTTCTACGAGCAGTACTTC.

The chain carries TRBV6-2 or TRBV6-3 and TRBJ1-2; 7 bases map to TRBD1. The V gene end was trimmed by 4 bases and the J gene end by 5 bases; junction bases not matched to a gene: 7. The CDR3 spans 14 residues. Germline CDR1 is MNHEY and CDR2 is SVGEGT. CDR3 protein: CASSSGQILYGYTF. The CDR3 DNA sequence: TGTGCCAGCAGTTCGGGACAGATACTATATGGCTACACCTTC.